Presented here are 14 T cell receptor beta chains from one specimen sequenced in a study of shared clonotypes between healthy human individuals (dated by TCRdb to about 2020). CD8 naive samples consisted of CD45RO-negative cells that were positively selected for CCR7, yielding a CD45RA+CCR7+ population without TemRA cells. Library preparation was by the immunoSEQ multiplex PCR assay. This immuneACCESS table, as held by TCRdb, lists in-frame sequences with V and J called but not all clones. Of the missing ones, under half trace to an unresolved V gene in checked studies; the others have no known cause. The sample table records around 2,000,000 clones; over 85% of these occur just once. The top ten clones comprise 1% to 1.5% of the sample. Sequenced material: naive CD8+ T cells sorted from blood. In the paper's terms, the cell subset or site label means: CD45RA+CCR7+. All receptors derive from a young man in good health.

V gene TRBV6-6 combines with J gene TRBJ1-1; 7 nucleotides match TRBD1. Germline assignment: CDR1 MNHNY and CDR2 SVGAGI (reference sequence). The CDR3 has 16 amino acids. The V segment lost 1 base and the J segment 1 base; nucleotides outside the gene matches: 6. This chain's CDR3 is CASSYWLTGSNTEAFF. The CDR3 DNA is TGTGCCAGCAGTTACTGGCTGACAGGGTCGAACACTGAAGCTTTCTTT.

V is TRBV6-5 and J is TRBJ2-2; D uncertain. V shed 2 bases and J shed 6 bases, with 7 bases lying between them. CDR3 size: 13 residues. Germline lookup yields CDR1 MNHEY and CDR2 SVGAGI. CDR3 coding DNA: TGTGCCAGCAGTTACCTAGATGCCGGGGAGCTGTTTTTT. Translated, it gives CASSYLDAGELFF.

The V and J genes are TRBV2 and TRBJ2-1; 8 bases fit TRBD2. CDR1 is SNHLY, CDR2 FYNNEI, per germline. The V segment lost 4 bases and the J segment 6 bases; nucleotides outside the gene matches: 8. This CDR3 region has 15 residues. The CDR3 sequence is CASSADGRAGNEQFF. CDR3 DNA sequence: TGTGCCAGCAGTGCGGACGGGAGGGCCGGCAATGAGCAGTTCTTC.

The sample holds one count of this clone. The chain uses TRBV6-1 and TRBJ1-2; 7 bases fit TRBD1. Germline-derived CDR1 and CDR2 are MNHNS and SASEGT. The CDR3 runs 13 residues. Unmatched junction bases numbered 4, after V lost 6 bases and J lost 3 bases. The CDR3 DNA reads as TGTGCCAGCAGAGAGACAGGGTACTATGGCTACACCTTC. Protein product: CASRETGYYGYTF.

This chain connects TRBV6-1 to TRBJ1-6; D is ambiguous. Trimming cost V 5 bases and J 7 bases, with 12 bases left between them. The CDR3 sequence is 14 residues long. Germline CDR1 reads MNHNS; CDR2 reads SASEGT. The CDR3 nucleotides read TGTGCCAGCAGTACCCGGACTGAGAATTCACCCCTCCACTTT. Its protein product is CASSTRTENSPLHF.

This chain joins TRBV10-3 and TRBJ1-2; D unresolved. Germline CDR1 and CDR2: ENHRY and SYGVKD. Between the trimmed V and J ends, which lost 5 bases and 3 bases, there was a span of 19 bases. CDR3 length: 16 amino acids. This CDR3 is CAISQPRAPADYGYTF. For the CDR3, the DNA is TGTGCCATCAGTCAGCCTAGGGCCCCGGCTGACTATGGCTACACCTTC.

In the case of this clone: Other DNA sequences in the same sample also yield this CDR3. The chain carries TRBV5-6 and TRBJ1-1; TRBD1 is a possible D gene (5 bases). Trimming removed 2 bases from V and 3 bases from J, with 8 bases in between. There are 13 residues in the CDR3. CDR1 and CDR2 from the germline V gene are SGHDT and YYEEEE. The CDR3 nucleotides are TGTGCCAGCAGCTTTATGGGACACACTGAAGCTTTCTTT. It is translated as CASSFMGHTEAFF.

In DNA, the CDR3 is TGTGCCAGCAGCCCGACAGGGGAGGATACGCAGTATTTT. This codes for CASSPTGEDTQYF. The chain couples TRBV13 to TRBJ2-3, with TRBD1 matching 8 bases. Germline V gives CDR1 PRHDT, CDR2 FYEKMQ (reference sequence). The CDR3 covers 13 residues. The trim removed 5 bases at V and 6 bases at J, leaving 4 bases unmatched. Full variable domain (missing parts from reference TRBV13 and TRBJ2-3): AAGVIQSPRHLIKEKRETATLKCYPIPRHDTVYWYQQGPGQDPQFLISFYEKMQSDKGSIPDRFSAQQFSDYHSELNMSSLELGDSALYFCASSPTGEDTQYFGPGTRLTVL.

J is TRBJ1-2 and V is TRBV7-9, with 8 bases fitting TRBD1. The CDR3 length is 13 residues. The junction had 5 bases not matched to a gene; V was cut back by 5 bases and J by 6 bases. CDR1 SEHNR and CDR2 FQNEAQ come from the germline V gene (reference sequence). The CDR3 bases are TGTGCCAGCAGCCACGGACAGGGACATGGCTACACCTTC. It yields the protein CASSHGQGHGYTF.

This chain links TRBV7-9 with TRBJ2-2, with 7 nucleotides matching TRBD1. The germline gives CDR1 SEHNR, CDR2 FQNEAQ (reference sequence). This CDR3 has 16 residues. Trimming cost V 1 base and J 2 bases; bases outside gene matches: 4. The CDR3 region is CASSLEDRSNTGELFF. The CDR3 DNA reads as TGTGCCAGCAGCTTAGAGGACAGGTCCAACACCGGGGAGCTGTTTTTT.

CDR3 DNA sequence: TGTGCCAGCGGTCCAATAGGGCAGGGGAACACCGGGGAGCTGTTTTTT. It is translated as CASGPIGQGNTGELFF. This rearrangement joins TRBV28 to TRBJ2-2, with a weak D call TRBD1 (5 bases). The CDR3 consists of 16 residues. Germline loops: CDR1 MDHEN, CDR2 SYDVKM. V was pared by 8 bases and J by 1 base, with 17 bases between.

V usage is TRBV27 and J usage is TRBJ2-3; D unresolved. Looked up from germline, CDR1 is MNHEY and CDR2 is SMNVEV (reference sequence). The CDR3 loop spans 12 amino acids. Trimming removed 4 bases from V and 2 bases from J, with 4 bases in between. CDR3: CASSYNTDTQYF. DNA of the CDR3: TGTGCCAGCAGTTATAACACAGATACGCAGTATTTT.

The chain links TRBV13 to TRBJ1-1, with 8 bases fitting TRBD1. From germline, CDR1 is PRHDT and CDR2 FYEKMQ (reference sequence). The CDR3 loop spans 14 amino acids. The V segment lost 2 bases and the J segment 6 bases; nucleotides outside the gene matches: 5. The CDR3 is CASSLSGQGAEAFF. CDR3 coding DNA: TGTGCCAGCAGCTTATCCGGACAGGGCGCTGAAGCTTTCTTT.

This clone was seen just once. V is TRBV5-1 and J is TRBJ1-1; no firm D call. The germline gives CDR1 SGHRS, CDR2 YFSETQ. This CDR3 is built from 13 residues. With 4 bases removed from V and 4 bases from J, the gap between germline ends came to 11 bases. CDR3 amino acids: CASSPVGSTEAFF. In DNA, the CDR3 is TGCGCCAGCAGCCCGGTTGGGAGCACTGAAGCTTTCTTT.